This TCR beta chain was recorded in a study of Ad26.COV2.S vaccination and SARS-CoV-2 variants. The CDR3 length is 12 residues. Germline V gives CDR1 GTSNPN, CDR2 SVGIG (reference sequence). Trimming cost V 0 bases and J 10 bases, with 12 bases left between them. Study outcomes and limitations: Total T cell responses, in the TCR breadth and depth analyses, may have been underestimated. Spike-specific CD8+ and CD4+ T cell responses reportedly showed substantial breadth after vaccination.

A word on this clone: The antigen remains undetermined.

The assay was immunoSEQ multiplex PCR, and TCRdb's table has in-frame clones only and misses some. The sample comprises over 110,000 clones, about nine tenths of which are singletons, and about 5% rests with the top ten. The receptor's source is a human donor who had recovered from COVID-19. Sequenced material: peripheral blood, taken after recovery from COVID-19. The rearrangement links TRBV30 to TRBJ1-1; no reliable D call. CDR3 bases: TGTGCCTGGAGTGTAATGAGTATAGGAGCTTTCTTT. Translation: CAWSVMSIGAFF.